Listed below are T cell receptor beta chains from one sample, sequenced in a study of T-cell memory formation after mild COVID-19. One entry per CDR3 protein, called by TCRdb with MiXCR from the 5' RACE reads. Among 55,000 to 70,000 distinct CDR3 sequences listed, 28% were seen once. Material: PBMCs or a T cell subset sorted from them (not recorded which). The receptors stem from a man aged 18 to 29 who had mild COVID-19 (a few samples of this study predate the infection). Cell type and time point are not known. Each CDR3 is given with its conserved first and last residue. Fields, in order: CDR3 DNA, CDR3 protein, V gene, J gene, D gene, clone size. The D gene is left open where the match is weak. The size of a clone is reported for some rows only, either as once, few or many, or as a class for expanded clones.

CDR3 DNA: TGTGCCAGCAGTTCTCCGACTAGCGGGGGGAGGTCAGATACGCAGTATTTT
CDR3 protein: CASSSPTSGGRSDTQYF
V gene: TRBV12-3/TRBV12-4
J gene: TRBJ2-3
D gene: TRBD2
clone size: NA

CDR3 DNA: TGCGCCAGCAGCTCGCAACCGGCCGAGCGGGGCCCCTACGAGCAGTACTTC
CDR3 protein: CASSSQPAERGPYEQYF
V gene: TRBV5-1
J gene: TRBJ2-7
D gene: TRBD2
clone size: few

CDR3 DNA: TGTGCCAGCAGCCGCCACGCCACAGGGGCTTCTGCCAGCAATGAGCAGTTCTTC
CDR3 protein: CASSRHATGASASNEQFF
V gene: TRBV4-2
J gene: TRBJ2-1
D gene: TRBD1
clone size: few

CDR3 DNA: TGCGCCAGCAGCCAAGCCCCGGACGGTTACGAGCAGTACTTC
CDR3 protein: CASSQAPDGYEQYF
V gene: TRBV4-1
J gene: TRBJ2-7
D gene: NA
clone size: NA

CDR3 DNA: TGTGCCAGCAGCCAGACTAGCGGGGCCACAGATACGCAGTATTTT
CDR3 protein: CASSQTSGATDTQYF
V gene: TRBV4-2
J gene: TRBJ2-3
D gene: TRBD2
clone size: NA

CDR3 DNA: TGTGCCAGCTCACAGTCCAGGGGTGGTTCCTACAATGAGCAGTTCTTC
CDR3 protein: CASSQSRGGSYNEQFF
V gene: TRBV18
J gene: TRBJ2-1
D gene: NA
clone size: few

CDR3 DNA: TGTGCCAGCAGTTTAGGGACAGCGAACACCGGGGAGCTGTTTTTT
CDR3 protein: CASSLGTANTGELFF
V gene: TRBV12-3/TRBV12-4
J gene: TRBJ2-2
D gene: NA
clone size: many

CDR3 DNA: TGTGCTAGTGGTTTGGGCAACACCTACGAGCAGTACTTC
CDR3 protein: CASGLGNTYEQYF
V gene: TRBV12-5
J gene: TRBJ2-7
D gene: NA
clone size: NA

CDR3 DNA: TGTGCCAGCAGCTTAGGGGCCGGTACCTACGAGCAGTACTTC
CDR3 protein: CASSLGAGTYEQYF
V gene: TRBV11-2
J gene: TRBJ2-7
D gene: NA
clone size: NA

CDR3 DNA: TGTGCCAGCAGCGACCTAGCGGGGGGGTCAGATACGCAGTATTTT
CDR3 protein: CASSDLAGGSDTQYF
V gene: TRBV4-2
J gene: TRBJ2-3
D gene: TRBD2
clone size: NA

CDR3 DNA: TGTGCCAGCAGCCGTACGGGGAGCTCCTACAATGAGCAGTTCTTC
CDR3 protein: CASSRTGSSYNEQFF
V gene: TRBV7-6
J gene: TRBJ2-1
D gene: NA
clone size: NA

CDR3 DNA: TGTGCCAGCAGTGAAGCGGTAGGAGATACGCAGTATTTT
CDR3 protein: CASSEAVGDTQYF
V gene: TRBV2
J gene: TRBJ2-3
D gene: NA
clone size: NA

CDR3 DNA: TGTGCCAGCAGCTCAGACAGTCTTATGAACACTGAAGCTTTCTTT
CDR3 protein: CASSSDSLMNTEAFF
V gene: TRBV5-6
J gene: TRBJ1-1
D gene: NA
clone size: NA

CDR3 DNA: TGTGCCAGCAGCCGGGAGCAGTTCTTC
CDR3 protein: CASSREQFF
V gene: TRBV11-2
J gene: TRBJ2-1
D gene: NA
clone size: few

CDR3 DNA: TGTGCCAGCAGCCCACTAGCGGGGATGAAGACCCAGTACTTC
CDR3 protein: CASSPLAGMKTQYF
V gene: TRBV6-2/TRBV6-3
J gene: TRBJ2-5
D gene: TRBD2
clone size: NA

CDR3 DNA: TGTGCCAGCAGCCCCCCGGGACAGGGTTCTGCGACAGATACGCAGTATTTT
CDR3 protein: CASSPPGQGSATDTQYF
V gene: TRBV7-9
J gene: TRBJ2-3
D gene: TRBD1
clone size: few

CDR3 DNA: TGTGCCAGCAGTAGGGGGGGAAGAAATGAGCAGTTCTTC
CDR3 protein: CASSRGGRNEQFF
V gene: TRBV6-2/TRBV6-3
J gene: TRBJ2-1
D gene: NA
clone size: few

CDR3 DNA: TGTGCCAGCAGTCCGACCACCTCAGGGGTCGTGACCCATACCGGGGAGCTGTTTTTT
CDR3 protein: CASSPTTSGVVTHTGELFF
V gene: TRBV27
J gene: TRBJ2-2
D gene: NA
clone size: once